This T cell receptor beta chain was retrieved from a study of T cells in Graves' hyperthyroidism and ophthalmopathy (dated by TCRdb to 2018 to 2020). For the study in its entirety: Peripheral blood samples were taken at the time of initial diagnosis, prior to any treatment. TCR V-J signatures able to tell the groups apart were searched for in a discovery cohort of 100 patients, of whom 43 had Graves' ophthalmopathy and roughly 58 had stable Graves' hyperthyroidism. An independent validation cohort of under 20 hyperthyroidism patients and about 15 patients who later progressed to ophthalmopathy tested prospective prediction of ophthalmopathy. The approximately 90 discovery patients were divided at random into training and test sets in a 7:3 ratio. The study also compared thyroid tissue and blood T-cell repertoires from a handful of Graves' hyperthyroidism patients. After sampling, hyperthyroidism patients received methimazole starting at 30 mg daily, and ophthalmopathy patients received high-dose intravenous methylprednisolone. According to the paper, TCR Vbeta CDR3 sequencing was carried out on over 130 peripheral blood samples, which came from under 50 ophthalmopathy, 75 to 80 hyperthyroidism and approximately 17 progressor patients. Broader findings and caveats from the paper: Most expanded thyroid clonotypes (frequency above 0.001) were also detected in blood, a finding suggesting that blood repertoires may reflect thyroid immune responses. Ophthalmopathy was separated from stable hyperthyroidism by a 13 V-J signature model, with around 90% sensitivity and 81% to 82% specificity obtained in cross-validation and 80%/75% obtained in testing. During validation, the model predicted progression to ophthalmopathy a median of approximately 6 months ahead of onset, with almost 71% sensitivity and roughly 72% specificity. Sample size was not statistically predetermined, and investigators were not blinded to group allocation.

The TCR beta CDR3 regions were amplified from the RNA transcripts. The TCR CDR3 was subjected to a first round of RT-PCR using the HTBI primer set and the Qiagen OneStep RT-PCR kit. A second multiplex PCR round built the libraries, followed by size selection and purification. Paired-end sequencing of the libraries was performed with 100 bp reads on an Illumina HiSeq2000. On the authors' methods: Raw data were processed with SOAPnuke, discarding reads with adapters, uncalled bases, mean Phred below 15, or no exact constant-primer or identifier match. High-quality paired reads were merged with COPE v1.2.5, and unique nucleotide sequences were defined as clonotypes. Clonotypes were aligned to IMGT TRBV, TRBD and TRBJ reference segments using MiTCR v1.1. The analysis included only V-J combinations with a frequency above 0.0001, which together covered roughly 99% of the repertoires. The TCS score was defined as the ratio of F50 (clonal expansion) to E x V (chaos), calculated using BLOSUM62-based TCRdist between CDR3 peptides within each V-J. Welch's t-statistics and random forest reduced around 520 V-J features to about 13, which were used in a naive Bayes classifier (R e1071). Through fastp at Q25 and MiXCR, TCRdb rebuilt clones from the public reads, retaining in-frame beta chains. CDR3 protein duplicates are merged, each entry listing the most common genes and DNA. The V and J calls shown here were made by TCRdb, not taken from the authors' results. The sample yields approximately 490,000 distinct CDR3 sequences; about 20% were counted once. 45% to 55% of the sample rests with the top ten.

The CDR3 runs 14 amino acids, cysteine and phenylalanine included. CDR1 MNHEY and CDR2 SVGAGI are derived from the germline V gene. Moderately to severely active disease, a Clinical Activity Score of at least 3, a NOSPECS grade of at least 4, and a duration under 3 months were present in ophthalmopathy patients. Any patient with an uncontrolled infection, another autoimmune disease, pregnancy or lactation was excluded. Clinical symptoms, serum thyroxine and TRAb, thyroid ultrasound, and orbital computed tomography formed the basis for the diagnoses. PBMCs were separated from roughly 10 ml of fresh peripheral blood using Ficoll-Paque density gradient centrifugation. Total RNA was extracted with Trizol reagent, and quality was checked on an Agilent 2100 Bioanalyzer. A remark on this clonotype: No antigen is known for it. A much larger clonotype is one base distant, so this may be a read error. The limits of the CDR3 on the DNA are not certain, so only TCRdb's listed CDR3 is given.

The source is a woman aged 65 to 85 with Graves' ophthalmopathy. The specimen sequenced was blood. This sequence uses TRBV6-5 and TRBJ1-1. The CDR3 is CASSYVGVGTEASF.